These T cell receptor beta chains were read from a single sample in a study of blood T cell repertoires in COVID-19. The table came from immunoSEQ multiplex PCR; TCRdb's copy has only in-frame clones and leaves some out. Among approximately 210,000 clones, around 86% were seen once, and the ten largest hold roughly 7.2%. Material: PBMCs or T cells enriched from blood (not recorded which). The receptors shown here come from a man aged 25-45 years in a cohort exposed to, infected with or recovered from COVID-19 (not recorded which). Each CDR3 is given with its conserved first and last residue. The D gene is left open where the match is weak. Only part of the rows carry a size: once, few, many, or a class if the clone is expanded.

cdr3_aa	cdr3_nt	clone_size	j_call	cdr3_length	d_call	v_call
CASSAQTWGQGRQFF	TGTGCCAGCAGTGCCCAGACGTGGGGACAGGGGCGTCAGTTCTTC	NA	TRBJ2-1	15	TRBD1	TRBV11-1
CASRWTGPNTGELFF	TGTGCCAGCAGGTGGACAGGACCGAACACCGGGGAGCTGTTTTTT	NA	TRBJ2-2	15	TRBD1	TRBV7-3
CASSPTSGTEDGYTF	TGTGCCAGTAGCCCCACCTCCGGGACAGAGGATGGCTACACCTTC	NA	TRBJ1-2	15	TRBD1	TRBV19
CASSFRLAGAPNEQFF	TGTGCCAGCAGCTTCCGACTAGCGGGAGCTCCCAATGAGCAGTTCTTC	NA	TRBJ2-1	16	TRBD2	TRBV7-9
CATSDSRSSLPFNYGYTF	TGTGCCACCAGTGACTCACGCAGTTCCTTACCGTTCAACTATGGCTACACCTTC	NA	TRBJ1-2	18	NA	TRBV24-1
CASSLIRGRPFNQPQHF	TGTGCCAGCAGTTTGATTAGGGGCAGGCCCTTCAATCAGCCCCAGCATTTT	NA	TRBJ1-5	17	NA	TRBV28
CASSTGGNYGYTF	TGCGCCAGCAGCACAGGGGGGAACTATGGCTACACCTTC	NA	TRBJ1-2	13	TRBD1	TRBV5-1
CASSHSNAGTDTQYF	TGTGCCAGCAGCCACAGTAATGCGGGGACAGATACGCAGTATTTT	NA	TRBJ2-3	15	NA	TRBV7-8
CASSLVSQSSYNEQFF	TGTGCCAGCAGCTTAGTTAGCCAGAGCTCCTACAATGAGCAGTTCTTC	NA	TRBJ2-1	16	NA	TRBV7-3
CATRFKVTSGSSYNEQFF	TGTGCCACCAGGTTTAAGGTGACTAGCGGGAGCTCCTACAATGAGCAGTTCTTC	NA	TRBJ2-1	18	TRBD2	TRBV15
CASSEVERGAYEQYF	TGTGCCAGCAGTGAAGTCGAGCGAGGAGCCTACGAGCAGTACTTC	NA	TRBJ2-7	15	NA	TRBV6-1
CASLREGGGQGATSLHF	TGTGCCAGCCTCCGCGAGGGGGGGGGACAGGGGGCGACTTCCCTCCACTTT	NA	TRBJ1-6	17	TRBD1	TRBV28
CASRPPGGARGYTF	TGTGCCAGCCGTCCCCCGGGGGGGGCGAGGGGCTACACCTTC	NA	TRBJ1-2	14	NA	TRBV6-5
CASSVAWSSNEQFF	TGTGCCAGCAGCGTAGCTTGGAGCTCCAATGAGCAGTTCTTC	once	TRBJ2-1	14	NA	TRBV9
CASSLDRGAGELFF	TGCGCCAGCAGCCTCGACAGGGGGGCCGGGGAGCTGTTTTTT	NA	TRBJ2-2	14	TRBD1	TRBV5-1
CASSLTQGMNTEAFF	TGTGCCAGCAGCTTAACTCAGGGGATGAACACTGAAGCTTTCTTT	NA	TRBJ1-1	15	NA	TRBV7-3
CASSWTGQETQYF	TGTGCCAGCAGTTGGACAGGGCAAGAGACCCAGTACTTC	NA	TRBJ2-5	13	TRBD1	TRBV12-3/TRBV12-4
CASSPRDTLRETQYF	TGTGCCAGCAGCCCCCGGGACACCCTCCGGGAGACCCAGTACTTC	NA	TRBJ2-5	15	NA	TRBV14
CASRASRGPQHF	TGTGCCAGCAGAGCTTCCCGGGGGCCCCAGCATTTT	NA	TRBJ1-5	12	NA	TRBV27
CAISPREDNEKLFF	TGTGCCATCAGTCCCAGGGAAGATAATGAAAAACTGTTTTTT	NA	TRBJ1-4	14	NA	TRBV10-3
CASSSRDRAQLIQYF	TGTGCCAGCAGCTCGCGGGACAGGGCGCAATTAATTCAGTACTTC	NA	TRBJ2-4	15	TRBD1	TRBV5-6
CASSGLGTSGSQGEQFF	TGTGCCAGCAGCGGCCTTGGGACTAGCGGGAGTCAGGGTGAGCAGTTCTTC	NA	TRBJ2-1	17	TRBD2	TRBV9
CASSVGGTQYNEQFF	TGTGCCAGCTCGGTGGGCGGGACTCAATACAATGAGCAGTTCTTC	NA	TRBJ2-1	15	NA	TRBV6-4
CASSLRALAGANEQFF	TGCGCCAGCAGCTTGCGGGCACTAGCGGGAGCCAATGAGCAGTTCTTC	NA	TRBJ2-1	16	TRBD2	TRBV5-1
CASSPRTVRRSEQFF	TGTGCCAGCAGCCCCCGGACAGTTAGAAGGAGTGAGCAGTTCTTC	NA	TRBJ2-1	15	NA	TRBV6-5
CASSIGAGPFSEAFF	TGTGCCAGTAGTATAGGGGCAGGGCCGTTCTCTGAAGCTTTCTTT	once	TRBJ1-1	15	NA	TRBV19
CASSIAGRGETQYF	TGTGCCAGCAGCATAGCGGGAAGGGGAGAGACCCAGTACTTC	NA	TRBJ2-5	14	TRBD2	TRBV7-3
CASSHMDRVGSPLHF	TGCGCCAGCAGCCACATGGACAGGGTCGGTTCACCCCTCCACTTT	NA	TRBJ1-6	15	TRBD1	TRBV4-1
CASSLSGRGWTNEKLFF	TGTGCCAGCAGCTTATCTGGGAGGGGTTGGACTAATGAAAAACTGTTTTTT	once	TRBJ1-4	17	NA	TRBV7-9
CASSQERVSYGYTF	TGTGCCAGCAGCCAAGAGAGGGTCTCCTATGGCTACACCTTC	NA	TRBJ1-2	14	NA	TRBV4-2
CASSSTGTGGYNEQFF	TGTGCCAGCAGCTCCACCGGGACAGGGGGCTACAATGAGCAGTTCTTC	NA	TRBJ2-1	16	TRBD1	TRBV13
CASSLSSRPQHF	TGTGCCAGCAGTTTAAGTAGCCGGCCCCAGCATTTT	NA	TRBJ1-5	12	NA	TRBV28
CASSPPDRGYEQYF	TGTGCCAGCAGCCCTCCGGACAGGGGCTACGAGCAGTACTTC	NA	TRBJ2-7	14	TRBD1	TRBV13
CASSPPGQGAITGELFF	TGTGCCAGCAGCCCCCCCGGACAGGGGGCTATCACCGGGGAGCTGTTTTTT	many	TRBJ2-2	17	TRBD1	TRBV5-4
CASSLGGLAGVTYEQYF	TGTGCCAGCAGCCTAGGGGGACTAGCGGGAGTGACCTACGAGCAGTACTTC	NA	TRBJ2-7	17	TRBD2	TRBV7-8
CASRLRETQYF	TGTGCCAGCAGGTTGAGAGAGACCCAGTACTTC	NA	TRBJ2-5	11	NA	TRBV28
CASRTVGNQPQHF	TGTGCCAGCAGGACAGTCGGCAATCAGCCCCAGCATTTT	NA	TRBJ1-5	13	NA	TRBV28
CASSFMTRPDTQYF	TGTGCCAGCAGCTTTATGACTAGACCAGATACGCAGTATTTT	NA	TRBJ2-3	14	NA	TRBV5-6
CASTTGTGFSGNTIYF	TGTGCCAGCACCACCGGGACAGGATTCTCTGGAAACACCATATATTTT	NA	TRBJ1-3	16	TRBD1	TRBV11-2
CASSYREGAEAFF	TGTGCCAGTAGTTACAGGGAAGGGGCTGAAGCTTTCTTT	NA	TRBJ1-1	13	NA	TRBV19
CASLQNEQFF	TGTGCCAGCCTACAGAATGAGCAGTTCTTC	NA	TRBJ2-1	10	NA	TRBV21-1
CASSLERPPGSYEQYF	TGTGCCAGCAGCTTAGAGAGGCCTCCCGGTTCCTACGAGCAGTACTTC	once	TRBJ2-7	16	NA	TRBV11-2
CASSPRADRAGSYGYTF	TGTGCCAGCAGCCCGAGAGCGGACAGGGCCGGTTCCTATGGCTACACCTTC	once	TRBJ1-2	17	TRBD1	TRBV7-2
CASSLIIGTGTNQYF	TGTGCCAGCAGTTTAATAATAGGGACAGGGACAAACCAGTACTTC	NA	TRBJ2-4	15	TRBD1	TRBV28
CASSVGNDWRAYGYTF	TGTGCCAGCAGCGTAGGTAATGATTGGAGGGCCTATGGCTACACCTTC	NA	TRBJ1-2	16	NA	TRBV9
CASSPPGLAGAETQYF	TGTGCCAGCTCACCACCGGGACTAGCGGGAGCAGAGACCCAGTACTTC	NA	TRBJ2-5	16	TRBD2	TRBV18
CASSLRLAGYNEQFF	TGTGCCAGCAGCCTCCGACTAGCGGGCTACAATGAGCAGTTCTTC	NA	TRBJ2-1	15	TRBD2	TRBV28
CASSATSGRPDTQYF	TGTGCCAGCAGTGCCACTAGCGGGAGGCCAGATACGCAGTATTTT	few	TRBJ2-3	15	TRBD2	TRBV6-4
CASQMEGTVSYEQYF	TGTGCCAGCCAGATGGAAGGGACAGTTTCCTACGAGCAGTACTTC	NA	TRBJ2-7	15	TRBD1	TRBV6-5
CASIKGEGQETQYF	TGTGCCAGCATCAAGGGGGAGGGCCAAGAGACCCAGTACTTC	NA	TRBJ2-5	14	NA	TRBV28
CASRDDRGEAFF	TGTGCCAGCAGAGACGACCGCGGGGAAGCTTTCTTT	NA	TRBJ1-1	12	NA	TRBV6-4
CASGLGQRDNEQFF	TGTGCTAGTGGCCTGGGACAAAGGGACAATGAGCAGTTCTTC	NA	TRBJ2-1	14	NA	TRBV12-5
CASSQVISRWTGTTDTQYF	TGCGCCAGCAGCCAAGTTATCTCCCGCTGGACAGGGACCACAGATACGCAGTATTTT	few	TRBJ2-3	19	TRBD1	TRBV4-1
CASSESWGLDSYEQYF	TGCGCCAGCAGTGAGTCTTGGGGACTAGATTCCTACGAGCAGTACTTC	NA	TRBJ2-7	16	TRBD2	TRBV10-1
CASSLGTGGNNSPLHF	TGCGCCAGCAGCTTGGGGACAGGGGGCAATAATTCACCCCTCCACTTT	NA	TRBJ1-6	16	TRBD1	TRBV5-1